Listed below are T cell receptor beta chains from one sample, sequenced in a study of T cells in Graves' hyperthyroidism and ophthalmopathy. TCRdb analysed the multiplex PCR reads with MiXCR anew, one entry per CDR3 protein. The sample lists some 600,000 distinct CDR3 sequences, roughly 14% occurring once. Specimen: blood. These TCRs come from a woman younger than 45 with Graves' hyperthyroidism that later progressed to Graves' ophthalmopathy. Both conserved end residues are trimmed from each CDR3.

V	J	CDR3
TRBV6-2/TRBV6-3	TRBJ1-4	ASSYRVNEKLF
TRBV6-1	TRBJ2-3	ASSESGVGSTDTQY
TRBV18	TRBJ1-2	ASSPGTKSNYGYT
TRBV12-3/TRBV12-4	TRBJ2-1	ASSWWYNEQF
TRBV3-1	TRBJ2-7	ASSPRLAGYEQY
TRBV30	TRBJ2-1	AWTRAHEQF
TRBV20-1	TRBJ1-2	SARGAGERTGYT
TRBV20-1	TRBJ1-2	SASSAGYT
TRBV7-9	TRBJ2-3	ANSLDSLY
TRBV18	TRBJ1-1	ASSLRGQGLPMNTEAF
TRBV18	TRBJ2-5	ASSPPSDGETQY